The next 10 T cell receptor beta chains were all read from a single sample in a study of a mutant IDH1 vaccine in newly diagnosed glioma. Sample time point: week 5, during vaccination. Every single dose of the vaccine, 300 ug of mutant IDH1 20-mer peptide, came with topical imiquimod. These receptors are not linked to any known antigen. Clones were sequenced by immunoSEQ multiplex PCR, and TCRdb holds only the in-frame ones, with some missing. The sample lists around 28,000 clones, around 92% seen once, with around 20% in the top ten. Here the sequenced sample was PBMCs, taken from a glioma patient whose treatment included an IDH1 peptide vaccine. The receptors come from a man between 18 and 29 years old with glioma.

V and J are TRBV4-3 and TRBJ2-2, with D possibly being TRBD2 (5 bases). The V and J ends lost 3 bases and 6 bases respectively, with 8 bases between them. The germline V gene encodes CDR1 LGHNA and CDR2 YSLEER. The CDR3 length is 13 residues. CDR3 protein: CASSQRVAGELFF. The CDR3 nucleotides read TGCGCCAGCAGCCAGAGGGTGGCCGGGGAGCTGTTTTTT.

This clone was found once. The chain links TRBV4-2 to TRBJ1-5; the D is unclear. Trimming took 1 base from V and 1 from J, leaving 5 bases between them. Germline assignment: CDR1 LGHNA and CDR2 YNFKEQ. CDR3 length: 14 residues. CDR3 nucleotide sequence: TGTGCCAGCAGCCAAGGCGACAGCAATCAGCCCCAGCATTTT. Its protein is CASSQGDSNQPQHF.

The chain has TRBV30 and TRBJ1-1; TRBD1 is a possible D gene (5 bases). The V end was cut by 5 bases, the J end by 1 base, with 17 bases between. The CDR3 contains 15 residues. Germline-derived CDR1 and CDR2 are GTSNPN and SVGIG (reference sequence). The CDR3 is CAWRLWDPKNTEAFF. In DNA form, the CDR3 reads TGTGCCTGGCGCCTGTGGGACCCGAAGAACACTGAAGCTTTCTTT.

This clone appeared once. The V call is TRBV4-3, the J call TRBJ1-1, with 10 bases that match TRBD1. CDR1 is LGHNA, CDR2 YSLEER, per germline. V lost 3 bases to trimming and J lost 6 bases; unmatched junction nucleotides: 7. CDR3 length equals 15 residues. This CDR3 is CASSHAGTGEAEAFF. The CDR3 coding sequence is TGCGCCAGCAGCCACGCCGGGACAGGGGAAGCTGAAGCTTTCTTT.

V gene TRBV29-1 combines with J gene TRBJ1-1; no clear D gene. V was trimmed by 6 bases and J by 4 bases, leaving 18 bases between them. The CDR3 has 14 residues. The germline V gene encodes CDR1 SQVTM and CDR2 ANQGSEA. The CDR3 reads CSVAPWWLVTEAFF. The CDR3 bases are TGCAGCGTGGCCCCGTGGTGGTTGGTCACTGAAGCTTTCTTT. The full variable domain, completed using reference TRBV29-1 and TRBJ1-1, is SAVISQKPSRDICQRGTSLTIQCQVDSQVTMMFWYRQQPGQSLTLIATANQGSEATYESGFVIDKFPISRPNLTFSTLTVSNMSPEDSSIYLCSVAPWWLVTEAFFGQGTRLTVV.

The chain carries TRBV29-1 and TRBJ1-3; the D is unclear. The CDR3 consists of 12 residues. Trimming cost V 4 bases and J 1 base, with 5 bases left between them. Germline V gives CDR1 SQVTM, CDR2 ANQGSEA. CDR3 in amino acids: CSVAHSGNTIYF. DNA of the CDR3: TGCAGCGTTGCGCATTCTGGAAACACCATATATTTT.

This chain joins TRBV4-1 and TRBJ2-7; 11 nucleotides align to TRBD2. Unmatched junction bases numbered 2, after V lost 3 bases and J lost 4 bases. Per germline, CDR1 MGHRA and CDR2 YSYEKL. The CDR3 length is 14 residues. The CDR3 bases are TGCGCCAGCAGCCACGGGACTAGCGGATACGAGCAGTACTTC. It translates to CASSHGTSGYEQYF.

In DNA form, the CDR3 reads TGCGCCAGCACCCTGGGACAGGGCGTCTCTGGGGCCAACGTCCTGACTTTC. It is translated as CASTLGQGVSGANVLTF. The V gene is TRBV5-1, the J gene TRBJ2-6; 9 bases are a match to TRBD1. Per the germline V gene, CDR1 is SGHRS and CDR2 is YFSETQ. The CDR3 spans 17 residues. V trimming: 6 bases; J trimming: 0 bases; junction bases outside the gene matches: 7.

The chain couples TRBV7-2 to TRBJ1-2, with D possibly being TRBD1 (6 bases). Per the germline V gene, CDR1 is SGHTA and CDR2 is FQGNSA. V lost 1 base to trimming and J lost 7 bases, with 13 bases between them. The CDR3 has 14 amino acids. The DNA of the CDR3 is TGTGCCAGCAGCTTAGGGGGGGCAGGGCCTGGCTACACCTTC. Its protein product is CASSLGGAGPGYTF.

The V call is TRBV12-5, the J call TRBJ1-1; D gene ambiguous. V lost 8 bases to trimming and J lost 0 bases, with 1 base between them. This CDR3 region has 10 residues. From germline, CDR1 is LGHNT and CDR2 FRNRAP. As DNA, the CDR3 is TGTGCTAGTATGAACACTGAAGCTTTCTTT. Translation: CASMNTEAFF.